Below, 29 T cell receptor beta chains from the same sample are listed, as sequenced in a study of CD8+ T cells in alopecia areata (dated by TCRdb to between 2017 and 2018). Receptors were amplified or captured by the immunoSEQ multiplex PCR assay. For TCR sequencing, RNA was extracted from every sample and reverse transcribed into cDNA to serve as template. TCRdb re-hosts the immuneACCESS table, in-frame sequences only. Its copies lack some clones; in the studies checked, an unresolved V gene accounts for under half of them, and the cause for the rest is not known. The sample yields under 85,000 clones; roughly 44% were counted once. The top ten hold approximately 18% of the sample. The time point label of this sample denotes: baseline before oral tofacitinib. The starting material was CD8+ T cells sorted from blood, obtained at week 0. These receptors were obtained from a human donor with alopecia areata.

This chain connects TRBV11-3 to TRBJ2-5; 7 bases are a match to TRBD2. Germline V gene sequence: CDR1 SGHNT, CDR2 YENEEA. V gave up 5 bases and J gave up 2 bases; unmatched junction bases: 11. The CDR3 is made up of 16 amino acids. In DNA, the CDR3 is TGTGCCAGCAGCCGGGGGGAGCGGCAAGGTCAAGAGACCCAGTACTTC. Translation: CASSRGERQGQETQYF.

CDR3 sequence: CASTVTPQSGTQYF. The CDR3 DNA is TGTGCCAGCACCGTCACCCCACAGTCGGGGACCCAGTACTTC. J is TRBJ2-5 and V is TRBV27; D is unresolved. Germline lookup yields CDR1 MNHEY and CDR2 SMNVEV (reference sequence). V shed 7 bases and J shed 7 bases, with 19 bases lying between them. The CDR3 covers 14 residues.

CDR3 DNA: TGCGCCAGCAGTCCTCAGGGGAAGGAAGCCAAAAACATTCAGTACTTC. It codes for CASSPQGKEAKNIQYF. The genes are TRBV4-1 and TRBJ2-4; D perhaps matches TRBD1 (6 bases). The CDR3 is made up of 16 amino acids. Germline values: CDR1 MGHRA, CDR2 YSYEKL. V was cut by 6 bases and J by 0 bases, with 15 bases left in between.

This clone was seen only a few times. V and J are TRBV2 and TRBJ2-1; tentative D call: TRBD2 (5 bases). Germline CDR1 is SNHLY and CDR2 is FYNNEI. CDR3 length: 13 amino acids. Trimming removed 3 bases from V and 16 bases from J, with 19 bases in between. The CDR3 is CASSDIVSSDDFF. The CDR3 DNA reads as TGTGCCAGCAGTGACATCGTTAGTAGCGACGATTTCTTC.

J is TRBJ2-7 and V is TRBV18, with 7 bases aligning to TRBD2. V was clipped by 6 bases and J by 0 bases; unmatched bases: 5. This CDR3 has 14 residues. Germline CDR1 KGHSH, CDR2 LQKENI. The CDR3: CASSREASSYEQYF. Written as DNA, the CDR3 is TGTGCCAGCTCCCGGGAGGCCTCCTCCTACGAGCAGTACTTC.

This chain uses TRBV29-1 with TRBJ2-1; D call uncertain. In germline, CDR1 is SQVTM, CDR2 ANQGSEA. The CDR3 extends over 14 amino acids. Trimming removed 4 bases from V and 8 bases from J, with 18 bases in between. The CDR3 coding sequence is TGCAGCGTTGTGTGGGTAGCTAGGGTCTATGAGCAGTTCTTC. It codes for CSVVWVARVYEQFF.

This clone is a singleton in its sample. V gene TRBV2 combines with J gene TRBJ1-2; no clear D. Germline assignment: CDR1 SNHLY and CDR2 FYNNEI. The ends were cut back, 3 bases at V and 5 bases at J, with 10 bases in the middle. The CDR3 has 13 amino acids. This CDR3 reads CASSDARTYGYTF. In nucleotides, the CDR3 is TGTGCCAGCAGTGACGCACGGACTTATGGCTACACCTTC.

This chain joins TRBV7-9 and TRBJ2-4, with 7 bases identical to TRBD2. The CDR3 loop spans 19 amino acids. The trim removed 4 bases at V and 3 bases at J, leaving 18 bases unmatched. CDR1 is SEHNR, CDR2 FQNEAQ, per germline (reference sequence). CDR3 nucleotide sequence: TGTGCCAGCAGCTGGACCAAGGGTCAGACTAGCTTCGACAAAAACATTCAGTACTTC. Translation: CASSWTKGQTSFDKNIQYF.

Turning to this clone: A junction boundary mismatches the germline segment, possibly from a read error. The rearrangement uses TRBV5-1 and TRBJ1-1, with a weak D call TRBD1 (6 bases). CDR3 length: 15 amino acids. Germline V gene data show CDR1 as SGHRS and CDR2 as YFSETQ. CDR3 DNA sequence: TGCGCCAGCAGCTTGGCCACGGGGGCCATTGCTGAGGCTTTCTTT. Protein sequence: CASSLATGAIAEAFF.

This clone was counted a few times. The chain has TRBV29-1 and TRBJ1-2; maybe TRBD1 (5 bases). Trimming stripped 5 bases from V and 6 bases from J, with 16 bases between. The CDR3 spans 13 residues. Germline V gene lookup returns CDR1 SQVTM and CDR2 ANQGSEA. CDR3 amino acids: CSVQGGDRHGYTF. CDR3 nucleotide sequence: TGCAGCGTTCAGGGTGGGGATAGACATGGCTACACCTTC.

DNA of the CDR3: TGCGCCAGCAGCACCGGGACTGTAGCCTACGAGCAGTACTTC. Protein: CASSTGTVAYEQYF. The chain employs TRBV5-1 and TRBJ2-7; a weak D match, TRBD2 (6 bases). The CDR3 extends over 14 amino acids. Trimming took 4 bases from V and 2 from J, leaving 13 bases between them. CDR1 is SGHRS and CDR2 is YFSETQ in the germline V gene.

CDR3 sequence: CASSAGGTYEQYF. The CDR3 nucleotides read TGTGCCAGTAGTGCGGGGGGGACCTACGAGCAGTACTTC. The chain couples TRBV19 to TRBJ2-7, with TRBD2 matching 9 bases. V shed 5 bases, J shed 2 bases, and the junction held 1 base outside the gene matches. Germline-derived CDR1 and CDR2 are LNHDA and SQIVND (reference sequence). CDR3 length equals 13 residues.

The chain recombines TRBV29-1 with TRBJ2-3; no clear D gene. The CDR3 totals 12 residues. Trimming pared 3 bases from V and 1 base from J, leaving 5 bases between. Germline V gene data show CDR1 as SQVTM and CDR2 as ANQGSEA. The CDR3 loop reads CSVDARTDTQYF. The CDR3 DNA sequence: TGCAGCGTTGATGCGCGCACAGATACGCAGTATTTT.

The rearrangement uses TRBV29-1 and TRBJ2-7, with TRBD2 identical over 10 bases. V gave up 5 bases and J gave up 3 bases; unmatched junction bases: 1. CDR1 SQVTM and CDR2 ANQGSEA come from the germline V gene. The CDR3 totals 12 residues. CDR3 loop: CSVIAGGYEQYF. In DNA, the CDR3 is TGCAGCGTTATAGCGGGAGGCTACGAGCAGTACTTC.

V is TRBV29-1 and J is TRBJ1-1; D unclear. Looked up from germline, CDR1 is SQVTM and CDR2 is ANQGSEA. Trimming pared 7 bases from V and 2 bases from J, leaving 8 bases between. The CDR3 extends over 11 amino acids. The CDR3 here is CSAFFNTEAFF. CDR3 bases: TGCAGCGCCTTTTTTAACACTGAAGCTTTCTTT. Full variable domain (remainder filled in from reference TRBV29-1 and TRBJ1-1): SAVISQKPSRDICQRGTSLTIQCQVDSQVTMMFWYRQQPGQSLTLIATANQGSEATYESGFVIDKFPISRPNLTFSTLTVSNMSPEDSSIYLCSAFFNTEAFFGQGTRLTVV.

The rearrangement links TRBV28 to TRBJ2-7; D unclear. Germline V lookup: CDR1 MDHEN, CDR2 SYDVKM. V lost 3 bases to trimming and J lost 5 bases, with 5 bases between them. The CDR3 runs 11 residues. This chain's CDR3 is CASSFPDEQYF. CDR3 DNA sequence: TGTGCCAGCAGTTTCCCCGACGAGCAGTACTTC.

This clone was detected many times. This chain joins TRBV18 and TRBJ2-1, with D possibly being TRBD2 (6 bases). The CDR3 is made up of 17 amino acids. CDR1 is KGHSH, CDR2 LQKENI, per germline. Between the trimmed V and J ends, which lost 3 bases and 0 bases, there was a span of 15 bases. CDR3 protein: CASSPLGTSLSYNEQFF. The CDR3 coding sequence is TGTGCCAGCTCACCCCTCGGGACTTCCCTCTCCTACAATGAGCAGTTCTTC.

The V and J genes are TRBV15 and TRBJ2-4; TRBD2 is a possible D gene (6 bases). This CDR3 is 15 amino acids long. Germline assignment: CDR1 LNHNV and CDR2 YYDKDF (reference sequence). V was shortened by 2 bases and J by 8 bases, with 16 bases between the two germline ends. In DNA, the CDR3 is TGTGCCACCAGCAGATCCGGGACTTCATGGGACATTCAGTACTTC. Protein product: CATSRSGTSWDIQYF.

This clone was counted at least ten times. This CDR3 reads CASSLSGRYNEQFF. The CDR3, as DNA: TGTGCCAGCAGCCTTAGCGGGAGGTACAATGAGCAGTTCTTC. The chain uses TRBV7-2 and TRBJ2-1, with 10 bases aligning to TRBD2. Germline assignment: CDR1 SGHTA and CDR2 FQGNSA. The CDR3 spans 14 residues. After removal of 5 bases from V and 4 bases from J, the junction contained 2 bases not matched to a gene.

V usage is TRBV7-9 and J usage is TRBJ2-7; a weak D match, TRBD2 (5 bases). The V gene lost 5 bases and the J gene lost 6 bases, with 14 bases spanning the gap. Germline CDR1 and CDR2: SEHNR and FQNEAQ (reference sequence). The CDR3 extends over 13 amino acids. The CDR3 region is CASSPPGWTEQYF. The CDR3 DNA follows: TGTGCCAGCAGCCCCCCGGGATGGACCGAGCAGTACTTC.

This chain links TRBV11-1 with TRBJ2-5, with 7 bases lining up with TRBD2. Germline CDR1 reads SGHAT; CDR2 reads FQDESV (reference sequence). J was trimmed by 0 bases and V by 3 bases; bases with no gene match: 10. CDR3 size: 17 residues. The CDR3 is CASSFNRREAYQETQYF. CDR3 in DNA: TGTGCCAGCAGCTTTAATAGACGGGAGGCCTACCAAGAGACCCAGTACTTC.

This clone was picked up a small number of times. This sequence joins TRBV15 and TRBJ2-7, with TRBD1 as a possible D gene (6 bases). The CDR3 contains 16 residues. V was pared by 1 base and J by 0 bases, with 13 bases between. Germline values: CDR1 LNHNV, CDR2 YYDKDF (reference sequence). For the CDR3, the DNA is TGTGCCACCAGCAGAGCACATCGACAGGACTCCTACGAGCAGTACTTC. The encoded protein is CATSRAHRQDSYEQYF. The complete variable domain, with remaining parts taken from reference TRBV15 and TRBJ2-7, reads DAMVIQNPRYQVTQFGKPVTLSCSQTLNHNVMYWYQQKSSQAPKLLFHYYDKDFNNEADTPDNFQSRRPNTSFCFLDIRSPGLGDTAMYLCATSRAHRQDSYEQYFGPGTRLTVT.

V usage is TRBV5-4 and J usage is TRBJ2-7; tentative D call: TRBD1 (6 bases). The CDR3 runs 13 residues. From germline, CDR1 is SGHNT and CDR2 YYREEE (reference sequence). The germline V and J ends were trimmed by 7 bases and 3 bases, with 14 bases remaining between them. The CDR3 protein is CASSRAGDYEQYF. The CDR3 DNA is TGTGCCAGCTCAAGGGCAGGGGACTACGAGCAGTACTTC.

This chain joins TRBV5-6 and TRBJ2-4, with D hard to call. Germline V gene sequence: CDR1 SGHDT, CDR2 YYEEEE. This CDR3 has 11 residues. Trimming took off 4 bases at V and 11 bases at J, with 10 bases between the two ends. CDR3 bases: TGTGCCAGCAGCCAGAGTGGGCTTCAGTACTTC. This gives the protein CASSQSGLQYF. Filled out from reference TRBV5-6 and TRBJ2-4, the complete variable domain reads DAGVTQSPTHLIKTRGQQVTLRCSPKSGHDTVSWYQQALGQGPQFIFQYYEEEERQRGNFPDRFSGHQFPNYSSELNVNALLLGDSALYLCASSQSGLQYFGAGTRLSVL.

A single count supports this clone. V and J are TRBV4-1 and TRBJ2-5; unclear D gene. Trimming removed 1 base from V and 0 bases from J, with 6 bases in between. Germline values: CDR1 MGHRA, CDR2 YSYEKL. The CDR3 sequence is 14 residues long. CDR3 sequence: CASSQGAYQETQYF. The CDR3 DNA sequence: TGCGCCAGCAGCCAAGGAGCCTACCAAGAGACCCAGTACTTC.

On this clone: A far larger clone is just one base off, so this is likely a read error. The chain employs TRBV7-9 and TRBJ2-7; D is unclear. The germline V gene encodes CDR1 SEHNR and CDR2 FQNEAQ (reference sequence). The CDR3 totals 11 residues. With 4 bases removed from V and 7 bases from J, the gap between germline ends came to 8 bases. CDR3 sequence (DNA): TGTGCCAGCAGCTCAATGAGTGAGCAGTACTTC. Its translation: CASSSMSEQYF.

The chain employs TRBV4-1 and TRBJ2-7; 8 nucleotides align to TRBD1. The junction had 3 bases not matched to a gene; V was cut back by 5 bases and J by 3 bases. The CDR3 totals 13 residues. The V gene's germline CDR1 is MGHRA and CDR2 YSYEKL. The CDR3 spells CASSRGTGYEQYF. The CDR3 DNA reads as TGCGCCAGCAGCAGGGGGACAGGCTACGAGCAGTACTTC.

The J gene is TRBJ2-3, the V gene TRBV2; D remains unclear. The germline V gene encodes CDR1 SNHLY and CDR2 FYNNEI. This CDR3 is built from 12 residues. Trimming took 6 bases from V and 2 from J, leaving 6 bases between them. The CDR3 loop reads CASSSNTDTQYF. The CDR3 DNA is TGTGCCAGCAGCTCAAACACAGATACGCAGTATTTT.

This clone was found a few times. The chain recombines TRBV7-9 with TRBJ2-5; D is unresolved. This CDR3 is built from 14 residues. V was shortened by 5 bases and J by 5 bases, with 15 bases between the two germline ends. CDR1 is SEHNR and CDR2 is FQNEAQ in the germline V gene (reference sequence). The chain's CDR3 is CASSHAASRETQYF. The CDR3 DNA reads as TGTGCCAGCAGCCACGCGGCGTCTCGGGAGACCCAGTACTTC.